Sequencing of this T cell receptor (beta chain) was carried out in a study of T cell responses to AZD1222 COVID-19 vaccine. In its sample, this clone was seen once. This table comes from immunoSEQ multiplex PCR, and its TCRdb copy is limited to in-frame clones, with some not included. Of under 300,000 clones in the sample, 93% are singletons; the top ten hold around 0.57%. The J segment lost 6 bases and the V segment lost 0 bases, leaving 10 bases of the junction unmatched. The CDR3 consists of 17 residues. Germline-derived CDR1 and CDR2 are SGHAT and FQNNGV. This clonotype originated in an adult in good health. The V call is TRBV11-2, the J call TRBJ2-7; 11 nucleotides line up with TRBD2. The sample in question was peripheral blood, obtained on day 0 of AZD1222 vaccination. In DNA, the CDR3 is TGTGCCAGCAGCTTAGATCCGCAGGTTGGACTAGCGGGCGAGCAGTACTTC. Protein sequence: CASSLDPQVGLAGEQYF.